These 21 T cell receptor beta chains were all obtained from the same sample, sequenced in a study of breast tumors, draining lymph nodes, adjacent tissues. TCRdb reprocessed the multiplex PCR reads with MiXCR, giving one entry per CDR3 protein. Here the sample spans 20,000 to 25,000 distinct CDR3 sequences, more than 50% being singletons. Sequenced sample: breast tumor tissue. The receptors come from a female donor with breast cancer. Some clones in this sample may be carry-over from other donors' samples.

This sequence joins TRBV20-1 and TRBJ1-2; 8 nucleotides line up with TRBD1. The CDR3 is made up of 11 amino acids. CDR1 is DFQATT and CDR2 is SNEGSKA in the germline V gene (reference sequence). After removal of 6 bases from V and 8 bases from J, the junction contained 5 bases not matched to a gene. CDR3 nucleotide sequence: TGCAGTGCCTGGACAGGGAACGGCTACACCTTC. It specifies CSAWTGNGYTF.

Comment on this clonotype: The junction departs from the called germline gene at one end, perhaps through a read error. The chain couples TRBV20-1 to TRBJ2-7; TRBD2 matches 9 bases. The CDR3 is 13 amino acids. The germline CDR1 and CDR2 sequences are DFQATT and SNEGSKA (reference sequence). CDR3 in DNA: TGCAGTGCCCCTCTAGCGGGGATCTACGCGCAGTACTTC. It is translated as CSAPLAGIYAQYF.

This clonotype was seen ten or more times. At one boundary the junction diverges from the germline segment, which might be a read error. The genes are TRBV7-8 and TRBJ1-2; tentatively, D is TRBD1 (6 bases). The CDR3 length is 15 residues. Germline-derived CDR1 and CDR2 are SGHVS and FQNEAQ. This CDR3 reads CASSPRWGPNYGYPF. In DNA form, the CDR3 reads TGTGCCAGCAGTCCCAGGTGGGGGCCTAACTATGGCTACCCCTTC.

The chain uses TRBV25-1 and TRBJ2-5; 11 nucleotides agree with TRBD2. Germline assignment: CDR1 MGHDK and CDR2 SYGVNS. This CDR3 has 15 amino acids. The V gene end was trimmed by 4 bases and the J gene end by 3 bases; junction bases not matched to a gene: 4. The CDR3 bases are TGTGCCAGCAGTGTCCCGACTAGCGGGGAAGAGACCCAGTACTTC. Translated: CASSVPTSGEETQYF.

Many counts were recorded for this clonotype. J is TRBJ2-3 and V is TRBV11-3, with 8 bases aligning to TRBD2. The germline CDR1 and CDR2 sequences are SGHNT and YENEEA. J gave up 6 bases and V 6 bases, and 11 bases lay outside the gene matches. CDR3 length equals 15 residues. CDR3 in amino acids: CASSRPGLGLDTQYF. The DNA of the CDR3 is TGTGCCAGCAGTAGACCGGGACTAGGTTTGGATACGCAGTATTTT.

In its sample, this clonotype was seen many times. Just one base apart from a much larger clone, this may be a read error. The genes are TRBV6-1 and TRBJ2-2; D is uncertain. The germline gives CDR1 MNHNS, CDR2 SASEGT. The CDR3 length is 12 residues. Trimming removed 11 bases at V and 4 bases at J, with 11 bases between. In DNA form, the CDR3 reads TGTGCCGCAACGCTAGGCACCGGGGAGCTGTTTTTT. Protein product: CAATLGTGELFF.

The chain couples TRBV9 to TRBJ2-7; 9 nucleotides line up with TRBD2. CDR1 SGDLS and CDR2 YYNGEE come from the germline V gene. This CDR3 region has 15 residues. The J segment lost 4 bases and the V segment lost 4 bases, leaving 9 bases of the junction unmatched. Here the CDR3 DNA reads TGTGCCAGCAGCCCAGAGGGACTAGCATTGTACGAGCAGTACTTC. This translates into CASSPEGLALYEQYF.

Relative to its sample, this clonotype is medium-sized. The chain employs TRBV24-1 and TRBJ2-7, with D perhaps matching TRBD2 (5 bases). Germline V gene data show CDR1 as KGHDR and CDR2 as SFDVKD. The CDR3 is 15 residues long. Trimming cost V 0 bases and J 5 bases, with 13 bases left between them. The CDR3 protein is CATSDLSRVLDEQYF. The CDR3 nucleotides read TGTGCCACCAGTGATTTGAGCCGGGTACTAGACGAGCAGTACTTC.

This clonotype is labeled medium-sized. The rearrangement links TRBV5-1 to TRBJ1-3; no firm D call. V was trimmed by 1 base and J by 2 bases, leaving 7 bases between them. The CDR3 runs 14 residues. Germline CDR1 is SGHRS and CDR2 is YFSETQ. The CDR3, as DNA: TGCGCCAGCAGCTTGACAGCGGCTGGAAACACCATATATTTT. Its protein is CASSLTAAGNTIYF.

This chain links TRBV7-2 with TRBJ2-7; D is undetermined. The CDR3 contains 14 residues. Germline lookup yields CDR1 SGHTA and CDR2 FQGNSA. Trimming took off 8 bases at V and 4 bases at J, with 18 bases between the two ends. The chain's CDR3 is CASLGPNKEYEQYF. In nucleotides, the CDR3 is TGTGCCAGCTTAGGGCCTAACAAAGAATACGAGCAGTACTTC. Variable domain in full (rest from reference TRBV7-2 and TRBJ2-7): GAGVSQSPSNKVTEKGKDVELRCDPISGHTALYWYRQSLGQGLEFLIYFQGNSAPDKSGLPSDRFSAERTGGSVSTLTIQRTQQEDSAVYLCASLGPNKEYEQYFGPGTRLTVT.

This clonotype showed up many times. This could be a read error, since a much larger clone is one nucleotide away. This chain links TRBV6-2 or TRBV6-3 with TRBJ2-2; 14 bases match TRBD2. This CDR3 has 17 amino acids. CDR1 and CDR2 (germline): MNHEY, SVGEGT. Losses at the gene ends were 5 bases for V and 5 bases for J; bases not matched to a gene: 7. Here the CDR3 DNA reads TGTGCCAGCAGTCGGACTAGCGGGGGGCCCCGGACCGGGGAGCTGTTTTTT. As protein: CASSRTSGGPRTGELFF.

This clonotype is medium-sized by share. The CDR3 region has the DNA TGCAGTGCCAAAGGGGCGGGAGATCACAATGAGCAGTTCTTC. As protein: CSAKGAGDHNEQFF. V gene TRBV20-1 combines with J gene TRBJ2-1, with 7 bases matching TRBD2. The V segment lost 6 bases and the J segment 5 bases; nucleotides outside the gene matches: 10. Germline CDR1 and CDR2: DFQATT and SNEGSKA (reference sequence). The CDR3 loop spans 14 amino acids.

In this sample, this clonotype turned up once. The rearrangement uses TRBV29-1 and TRBJ2-5, with a weak D call TRBD2 (6 bases). The CDR3 has 13 amino acids. Germline CDR1 reads SQVTM; CDR2 reads ANQGSEA. Between the trimmed V and J ends, which lost 2 bases and 5 bases, there was a span of 12 bases. CDR3 DNA sequence: TGCAGCGTTGAACGATCCCTAGCGGAGACCCAGTACTTC. Translating it yields CSVERSLAETQYF.

The chain recombines TRBV20-1 with TRBJ1-3; no firm D call. The CDR3 runs 15 residues. CDR1 DFQATT and CDR2 SNEGSKA come from the germline V gene (reference sequence). The V and J ends lost 6 bases and 2 bases respectively, with 17 bases between them. The CDR3 is CSASGRILTGNTIYF. CDR3 nucleotide sequence: TGCAGTGCCAGTGGACGGATTCTCACTGGAAACACCATATATTTT.

V is TRBV7-2 and J is TRBJ1-2; D gene uncertain. The CDR3 covers 14 residues. Trimming took off 0 bases at V and 7 bases at J, with 12 bases between the two ends. CDR1 SGHTA and CDR2 FQGNSA come from the germline V gene. CDR3: CASSLAMQSLGYTF. The DNA for the CDR3 is TGTGCCAGCAGCTTAGCGATGCAGTCTCTTGGCTACACCTTC.

Regarding this clonotype: This may be a read error: a much more frequent sequence differs by one nucleotide. This rearrangement joins TRBV20-1 to TRBJ1-1; TRBD1 agrees at 7 bases. Germline assignment: CDR1 DFQATT and CDR2 SNEGSKA (reference sequence). With 1 base clipped from V and 1 base from J, the junction kept 6 bases outside the gene matches. The CDR3 loop spans 15 amino acids. For the CDR3, the DNA is TGCAGTGCTAGAGGCAGGGGGTGGAGGAACACTGAAGCTTTCTTT. Translated: CSARGRGWRNTEAFF.

In this sample, this clonotype turned up many times. This sequence joins TRBV7-9 and TRBJ2-5; D gene ambiguous. Germline CDR1 is SEHNR and CDR2 is FQNEAQ (reference sequence). Trimming took 1 base from V and 5 from J, leaving 11 bases between them. This CDR3 has 14 amino acids. CDR3 in DNA: TGTGCCAGCAGCTTAGTCGTGAGTGGGGAGACCCAGTACTTC. It specifies CASSLVVSGETQYF. Using reference TRBV7-9 and TRBJ2-5 for the parts outside the CDR3, the full variable domain is DTGVSQNPRHKITKRGQNVTFRCDPISEHNRLYWYRQTLGQGPEFLTYFQNEAQLEKSRLLSDRFSAERPKGSFSTLEIQRTEQGDSAMYLCASSLVVSGETQYFGPGTRLLVL.

As concerns this clonotype: The junction shows a germline mismatch at one end, possibly a read error. This rearrangement joins TRBV6-5 to TRBJ2-1; 12 bases match TRBD2. The CDR3 contains 10 residues. The germline CDR1 and CDR2 sequences are MNHEY and SVGAGI. For the CDR3, the DNA is TGTGCCAGAAGACTAGCGGGAGAGGTCTTC. Translating it yields CARRLAGEVF.

The rearrangement uses TRBV7-2 and TRBJ1-6; 8 bases fit TRBD1. Germline V lookup: CDR1 SGHTA, CDR2 FQGNSA. This CDR3 is built from 21 residues. V was clipped by 3 bases and J by 7 bases; unmatched bases: 23. The CDR3 coding sequence is TGTGCCAGCAGCTTCTTCCTCCGGGACAGGTTCTCCTCTCTACCAAATTCACCCCTCCACTTT. It yields the protein CASSFFLRDRFSSLPNSPLHF.

Many counts were recorded for this clonotype. The V gene is TRBV19, the J gene TRBJ1-5; no firm D call. CDR1 is LNHDA, CDR2 SQIVND, per germline (reference sequence). CDR3 length: 16 residues. The ends were cut back, 7 bases at V and 2 bases at J, with 18 bases in the middle. The CDR3 reads CASTQIGGVRNQPQHF. The CDR3 DNA follows: TGTGCCAGTACCCAGATTGGCGGGGTCCGCAATCAGCCCCAGCATTTT.

Concerning this clonotype: One end of the junction fails to match germline, which may point to a read error. The chain employs TRBV5-4 and TRBJ1-6, with D perhaps TRBD1 (6 bases). Germline CDR1 is SGHNT and CDR2 is YYREEE (reference sequence). This CDR3 is built from 13 residues. The CDR3 loop reads CASNLDSYSPLHF. The CDR3 bases are TGTGCCAGCAACTTGGACAGCTATTCACCCCTCCACTTT. Full variable domain (outside the CDR3, taken from reference TRBV5-4 and TRBJ1-6): ETGVTQSPTHLIKTRGQQVTLRCSSQSGHNTVSWYQQALGQGPQFIFQYYREEENGRGNFPPRFSGLQFPNYSSELNVNALELDDSALYLCASNLDSYSPLHFGNGTRLTVT.